One and the same sample provided the 16 T cell receptor beta chains below, sequenced in a study of cytomegalovirus exposure and HLA in healthy donors. PCR was performed using 60 Vbeta and 13 Jbeta primers. Sequenced by immunoSEQ multiplex PCR; TCRdb stores in-frame clones only, minus some. The data show around 70,000 clones, and the top ten clones hold around 5%. Sequencing was performed on PBMCs. These receptors were collected from a man aged 35-49 years in good health and CMV-seronegative.

The chain employs TRBV7-2 and TRBJ2-7, with 8 bases that match TRBD1. Unmatched junction bases numbered 5, after V lost 4 bases and J lost 6 bases. This CDR3 contains 13 residues. In germline, CDR1 is SGHTA, CDR2 FQGNSA. CDR3 DNA: TGTGCCAGCAGCTCCAGGGGGCAAGGCGAGCAGTACTTC. This translates into CASSSRGQGEQYF.

The chain couples TRBV5-4 to TRBJ1-2, with D possibly TRBD1 on 5 matching bases. Looked up from germline, CDR1 is SGHNT and CDR2 is YYREEE (reference sequence). The V and J ends lost 2 bases and 2 bases respectively, with 10 bases between them. The CDR3 consists of 14 residues. CDR3 region: CASSLGGVNYGYTF. CDR3 nucleotide sequence: TGTGCCAGCAGCTTAGGAGGGGTCAACTATGGCTACACCTTC.

The chain uses TRBV28 and TRBJ2-5; 9 bases agree with TRBD2. From germline, CDR1 is MDHEN and CDR2 SYDVKM. CDR3 length: 13 residues. V gave up 5 bases and J gave up 6 bases; unmatched junction bases: 4. Written as DNA, the CDR3 is TGTGCCAGCAGTCGGACTAGCGTAAAGACCCAGTACTTC. Encoded protein: CASSRTSVKTQYF.

The CDR3 here is CSVDRSGGAAGELFF. In nucleotides, the CDR3 is TGCAGCGTTGATAGGAGCGGGGGGGCGGCCGGGGAGCTGTTTTTT. The V and J genes are TRBV29-1 and TRBJ2-2; 10 bases fit TRBD2. The V gene's germline CDR1 is SQVTM and CDR2 ANQGSEA. This CDR3 has 15 residues. V dropped 3 bases and J dropped 6; count of bases not matched to a gene: 7.

The chain employs TRBV27 and TRBJ2-6; 9 bases are a match to TRBD1. CDR3 length equals 17 residues. The germline gives CDR1 MNHEY, CDR2 SMNVEV (reference sequence). J was trimmed by 0 bases and V by 4 bases; bases with no gene match: 4. Here the CDR3 reads CASSSGQGSSGANVLTF. CDR3 DNA sequence: TGTGCCAGCAGTTCCGGACAGGGGAGCTCTGGGGCCAACGTCCTGACTTTC.

The gene calls are TRBV5-6 and TRBJ1-5, with TRBD1 identical over 10 bases. With V trimmed by 2 bases and J by 9 bases, 11 bases remained unmatched. The CDR3 consists of 16 residues. Per germline, CDR1 SGHDT and CDR2 YYEEEE. Here the CDR3 reads CASSFAPTGGVWPQHF. The CDR3 bases are TGTGCCAGCAGCTTCGCCCCGACAGGGGGCGTATGGCCCCAGCATTTT.

The gene calls are TRBV6-5 and TRBJ1-5; maybe TRBD1 (5 bases). The CDR3 is made up of 14 amino acids. V was clipped by 0 bases and J by 7 bases, with 10 bases between them. Germline V lookup: CDR1 MNHEY, CDR2 SVGAGI. The DNA of the CDR3 is TGTGCCAGCAGTTACTCAGGAGGGGCCCAGCCCCAGCATTTT. Its translation is CASSYSGGAQPQHF.

V usage is TRBV9 and J usage is TRBJ2-7, with 15 bases fitting TRBD2. Germline V CDR1 and CDR2: SGDLS, YYNGEE. The CDR3 consists of 18 residues. The junction had 14 bases not matched to a gene; V was cut back by 6 bases and J by 4 bases. The CDR3 DNA reads TGTGCCAGCACCCGGGGACTAGCGGGGGGCTCGCAACCATACGAGCAGTACTTC. This gives the protein CASTRGLAGGSQPYEQYF. The full variable domain, completed using reference TRBV9 and TRBJ2-7, is DSGVTQTPKHLITATGQRVTLRCSPRSGDLSVYWYQQSLDQGLQFLIQYYNGEERAKGNILERFSAQQFPDLHSELNLSSLELGDSALYFCASTRGLAGGSQPYEQYFGPGTRLTVT.

The gene calls are TRBV7-7 and TRBJ2-7; 7 bases are shared with TRBD1. V trimming: 5 bases; J trimming: 6 bases; junction bases outside the gene matches: 7. The CDR3 contains 13 residues. Germline loops: CDR1 SSHAT, CDR2 FNYEAQ (reference sequence). CDR3 residues: CASSLITGAEQYF. In DNA form, the CDR3 reads TGTGCCAGCAGCCTTATTACAGGGGCCGAGCAGTACTTC.

The V call is TRBV5-5, the J call TRBJ2-2; no definite D call. Germline V lookup: CDR1 SGHKS, CDR2 YYEKEE (reference sequence). The CDR3 loop spans 13 amino acids. Trimming pared 0 bases from V and 4 bases from J, leaving 4 bases between. This chain's CDR3 is CASSLVSTGELFF. Here the CDR3 DNA reads TGTGCCAGCAGCTTGGTATCCACCGGGGAGCTGTTTTTT.

The rearrangement joins TRBV9 to TRBJ1-6, with 8 positions matching TRBD1. The germline gives CDR1 SGDLS, CDR2 YYNGEE. This CDR3 contains 16 residues. The J segment lost 7 bases and the V segment lost 0 bases, leaving 6 bases of the junction unmatched. The DNA for the CDR3 is TGTGCCAGCAGCGTAGATTGGACAGGGCAGAATTCACCCCTCCACTTT. Its translation: CASSVDWTGQNSPLHF.

This chain connects TRBV29-1 to TRBJ1-1; 9 bases map to TRBD1. The CDR3 contains 13 residues. V shed 6 bases, J shed 6 bases, and the junction held 8 bases outside the gene matches. The germline gives CDR1 SQVTM, CDR2 ANQGSEA. The CDR3 DNA follows: TGCAGCGTCGGAAGGGACAGGGCGGCTGAAGCTTTCTTT. It is translated as CSVGRDRAAEAFF.

The chain links TRBV7-9 to TRBJ2-4, with D perhaps TRBD1 (6 bases). The CDR3 totals 14 residues. Germline V lookup: CDR1 SEHNR, CDR2 FQNEAQ (reference sequence). V was pared by 5 bases and J by 13 bases, with 21 bases between. CDR3 sequence (DNA): TGTGCCAGCAGCCGTAATACTAACCGACAGGACCAGTACTTC. This sequence encodes CASSRNTNRQDQYF.

The chain is built from TRBV13 and TRBJ2-5; TRBD1 matches at 10 bases. CDR1 PRHDT and CDR2 FYEKMQ come from the germline V gene (reference sequence). CDR3 length: 14 residues. With 5 bases clipped from V and 6 bases from J, the junction kept 6 bases outside the gene matches. CDR3 sequence (DNA): TGTGCCAGCAGCACATGGGACAGGGGAAAGACCCAGTACTTC. Protein sequence: CASSTWDRGKTQYF.

V is TRBV7-2 and J is TRBJ1-2; D unresolved. The germline CDR1 and CDR2 sequences are SGHTA and FQGNSA. Trimming cost V 2 bases and J 8 bases, with 6 bases left between them. The CDR3 consists of 11 residues. In nucleotides, the CDR3 is TGTGCCAGCAGCTTAATGGGCGGCTACACCTTC. Its translation is CASSLMGGYTF.

The chain employs TRBV19 and TRBJ1-2, with D possibly matching TRBD1 (5 bases). V lost 5 bases to trimming and J lost 8 bases, with 18 bases between them. The CDR3 sequence is 14 residues long. The germline gives CDR1 LNHDA, CDR2 SQIVND (reference sequence). The CDR3 nucleotides read TGTGCCAGTAGTGGGCAGGGCGGGAGAAGCGGCTACACCTTC. This sequence encodes CASSGQGGRSGYTF.